The sequence of this TCR beta chain was determined in a study of technical replicates of blood from a handful of donors. The repertoire was sequenced with immunoSEQ multiplex PCR; TCRdb's copy has only in-frame clones and lacks some. The data hold some 60,000 clones, with about 83% observed a single time. Trimming cost V 3 bases and J 6 bases; bases outside gene matches: 8. CDR3 length equals 14 residues. The germline gives CDR1 SGHRS, CDR2 YFSETQ. V and J are TRBV5-1 and TRBJ2-7; 8 nucleotides align to TRBD1. The source of this sequence is a human donor in good health. Some clones in this sample may be carry-over from other donors' samples. Sequencing used PBMCs. This CDR3 is CASSSGQGIGEQYF. CDR3 nucleotides: TGCGCCAGCAGCTCAGGACAGGGAATCGGCGAGCAGTACTTC.